This T cell receptor beta chain was captured by sequencing in a study of blood T cell repertoires in COVID-19. Background on the study: Specimens from acute and convalescent COVID-19 originated in the United States, Italy and Spain.

Per the original data handling: Amplifying reference gene primers gave estimates of nucleated cell counts. Sequencing was performed with immunoSEQ multiplex PCR; in TCRdb, only in-frame clones are kept and a portion is missing. V and J calls and clone size follow that table, whereas D and trimming were derived from the DNA. There are some 76,000 clones in the sample; approximately 87% occur only once, and approximately 17% lies in the top ten. This clone was counted a few times. The CDR3 extends over 14 amino acids. The germline V and J ends were trimmed by 5 bases and 4 bases, with 14 bases remaining between them. Germline-derived CDR1 and CDR2 are MGHRA and YSYEKL.

The clonotype was recovered from an elderly man in a cohort sampled during active COVID-19. Material: peripheral blood. The chain is built from TRBV4-1 and TRBJ1-1; a weak D match, TRBD1 (6 bases). The CDR3: CASSGPLRGTEAFF. The DNA for the CDR3 is TGCGCCAGCAGCGGACCGCTCAGGGGCACTGAAGCTTTCTTT.